A single sample gave rise to the 23 T cell receptor beta chains below, sequenced in a study of blood T cells in healthy people across ages. Next came a second PCR, run for about 7 to 12 cycles, which used a sample-barcoded 5' primer along with a J-beta primer mix. TCRdb passed the 5' RACE reads through MiXCR, listing each CDR3 protein once. The top ten clones hold around 18% of a sample with under 1 million distinct CDR3 sequences, roughly 44% of them seen once. What was sequenced was blood. All receptors come from a man in his sixties in good health.

The chain recombines TRBV20-1 with TRBJ1-1; D ambiguous. Germline V gives CDR1 DFQATT, CDR2 SNEGSKA (reference sequence). This CDR3 has 15 amino acids. The V and J ends lost 3 bases and 1 base respectively, with 15 bases between them. The CDR3 DNA sequence: TGCAGTGCTAGTGTCGAGGCGGGAACGAACACTGAAGCTTTCTTT. The encoded protein is CSASVEAGTNTEAFF.

This clonotype showed up just a few times. The rearrangement joins TRBV6-6 to TRBJ2-3; tentatively, D is TRBD2 (7 bases). The CDR3 has 13 amino acids. The V gene lost 6 bases and the J gene lost 3 bases, with 10 bases spanning the gap. Germline CDR1 and CDR2: MNHNY and SVGAGI (reference sequence). The CDR3 sequence: CASSGGLTDTQYF. Here the CDR3 DNA reads TGTGCCAGCAGCGGGGGGCTTACAGATACGCAGTATTTT.

In the case of this clonotype: A read error may explain this, as a much larger clone is one base away. This rearrangement joins TRBV12-3 or TRBV12-4 to TRBJ2-7; tentative D call: TRBD2 (5 bases). This CDR3 contains 12 residues. CDR3 region: CASILLAYEQYF. CDR3 DNA sequence: TGTGCCAGCATTTTACTAGCCTACGAGCAGTACTTC.

CDR3 nucleotide sequence: TGTGCCAGCAGCTTGGCCCAAGCGAACTACGAGCAGTACTTC. Protein sequence: CASSLAQANYEQYF. The rearrangement uses TRBV5-5 and TRBJ2-7; D unclear. This CDR3 has 14 amino acids. Germline V gene sequence: CDR1 SGHKS, CDR2 YYEKEE (reference sequence). The V end lost 0 bases, the J end lost 3 bases, and 10 bases lay between the germline ends.

This rearrangement joins TRBV29-1 to TRBJ2-1; the D gene is possibly TRBD1 (6 bases). This CDR3 comprises 13 residues. CDR1 is SQVTM and CDR2 is ANQGSEA in the germline V gene. V shed 1 base and J shed 7 bases, with 11 bases lying between them. DNA of the CDR3: TGCAGCGTTGAAGGGCAGGGGTTTAATGAGCAGTTCTTC. This sequence encodes CSVEGQGFNEQFF.

The chain carries TRBV20-1 and TRBJ2-2; 9 nucleotides align to TRBD2. Germline values: CDR1 DFQATT, CDR2 SNEGSKA (reference sequence). This CDR3 region has 16 residues. V shed 1 base, J shed 0 bases, and the junction held 3 bases outside the gene matches. Here the CDR3 reads CSARVAGAANTGELFF. CDR3 bases: TGCAGTGCTAGAGTAGCGGGGGCCGCGAACACCGGGGAGCTGTTTTTT.

In this sample, this clonotype turned up many times. V is TRBV20-1 and J is TRBJ1-2, with a possible D match to TRBD1 (6 bases). CDR1 is DFQATT and CDR2 is SNEGSKA in the germline V gene (reference sequence). The ends were cut back, 6 bases at V and 6 bases at J, with 20 bases in the middle. The CDR3 is made up of 14 amino acids. The CDR3 sequence: CSAPTVRGLDGYTF. CDR3 DNA sequence: TGCAGTGCCCCAACGGTCAGGGGCCTGGATGGCTACACCTTC.

This chain links TRBV7-9 with TRBJ2-3; no clear D. V lost 5 bases and J lost 2, with 14 bases in between. The CDR3 loop spans 15 amino acids. The V gene's germline CDR1 is SEHNR and CDR2 FQNEAQ (reference sequence). The CDR3, as DNA: TGTGCCAGCAGCCGACGACAAACCTCCACAGATACGCAGTATTTT. The encoded protein is CASSRRQTSTDTQYF.

The V and J genes are TRBV13 and TRBJ1-2; the D gene is possibly TRBD1 (5 bases). Trimming stripped 3 bases from V and 4 bases from J, with 18 bases between. The germline V gene has CDR1 PRHDT and CDR2 FYEKMQ (reference sequence). The CDR3 spans 16 residues. CDR3 nucleotide sequence: TGTGCCAGCAGCTTGGGTCAGGGACTCCTAACCTATGGCTACACCTTC. Its protein is CASSLGQGLLTYGYTF.

The genes are TRBV11-3 and TRBJ2-1, with 10 positions matching TRBD1. V shed 5 bases, J shed 1 base, and the junction held 8 bases outside the gene matches. The CDR3 has 17 amino acids. The V gene's germline CDR1 is SGHNT and CDR2 YENEEA. The CDR3, as DNA: TGTGCCAGCAGCGCAGGGACAGGGGCGAGGTCCTACAATGAGCAGTTCTTC. Translating gives CASSAGTGARSYNEQFF.

This clonotype was seen a handful of times. This rearrangement joins TRBV7-2 to TRBJ2-3; 10 nucleotides line up with TRBD2. This CDR3 region has 16 residues. Germline V CDR1 and CDR2: SGHTA, FQGNSA. Trimming removed 3 bases from V and 1 base from J; junction bases left unmatched: 4. For the CDR3, the DNA is TGTGCCAGCAGCTTTCGGACTAGCGGCCGCACAGATACGCAGTATTTT. Its protein is CASSFRTSGRTDTQYF.

The V call is TRBV27, the J call TRBJ2-1; D is undetermined. Per the germline V gene, CDR1 is MNHEY and CDR2 is SMNVEV (reference sequence). The CDR3 covers 16 residues. Trimming removed 0 bases at V and 2 bases at J, with 11 bases between. The CDR3 loop is CASSLSIQNPYNEQFF. Written as DNA, the CDR3 is TGTGCCAGCAGTTTATCGATCCAGAACCCCTACAATGAGCAGTTCTTC.

The chain joins TRBV30 to TRBJ1-4, with TRBD1 matching 8 bases. The CDR3 contains 15 residues. V shed 3 bases and J 0 bases; nucleotides not matched to a gene: 3. CDR1 is GTSNPN, CDR2 SVGIG, per germline (reference sequence). The CDR3 DNA follows: TGTGCCTGGAGAGGGACAGGTGCAACTAATGAAAAACTGTTTTTT. Encoded protein: CAWRGTGATNEKLFF.

This clonotype was seen just once. The chain carries TRBV25-1 and TRBJ2-3; 10 nucleotides match TRBD2. In germline, CDR1 is MGHDK, CDR2 SYGVNS. After removal of 3 bases from V and 1 base from J, the junction contained 4 bases not matched to a gene. The CDR3 sequence is 16 residues long. CDR3: CASSDDSGRGTDTQYF. The CDR3, as DNA: TGTGCCAGCAGTGATGACAGCGGGAGGGGCACAGATACGCAGTATTTT. Full variable domain (outside the CDR3, taken from reference TRBV25-1 and TRBJ2-3): EADIYQTPRYLVIGTGKKITLECSQTMGHDKMYWYQQDPGMELHLIHYSYGVNSTEKGDLSSESTVSRIRTEHFPLTLESARPSHTSQYLCASSDDSGRGTDTQYFGPGTRLTVL.

This clonotype has just a few counts. The CDR3 nucleotides read TGTGCCAGCAGCCCCGGCACAGGGGGTTGGTACGAGCAGTACTTC. Protein: CASSPGTGGWYEQYF. The V call is TRBV6-5, the J call TRBJ2-7, with 8 bases matching TRBD1. This CDR3 region has 15 residues. Germline V lookup: CDR1 MNHEY, CDR2 SVGAGI. V was clipped by 6 bases and J by 4 bases; unmatched bases: 11.

J is TRBJ2-7 and V is TRBV20-1, with D perhaps matching TRBD1 (5 bases). Germline CDR1 is DFQATT and CDR2 is SNEGSKA (reference sequence). CDR3 size: 15 residues. Trimming pared 3 bases from V and 7 bases from J, leaving 22 bases between. The CDR3 DNA reads as TGCAGTGCTAGCCTAGTTAGGGGCCCCCACAGGGAGCAGTACTTC. Its protein product is CSASLVRGPHREQYF.

On this clonotype itself: A read error may be the cause here, since a much bigger clone is one base away. The J gene is TRBJ1-6, the V gene TRBV14; the D gene is possibly TRBD1 (5 bases). Germline V CDR1 and CDR2: SGHDN, FVKESK. The length of the CDR3 is 14 residues. V lost 0 bases, J lost 6 bases, and 6 bases lay in between. CDR3 protein: CASSQETVNSPLHF. Here the CDR3 DNA reads TGTGCCAGCAGCCAAGAGACAGTTAATTCACCCCTCCACTTT.

This clonotype has only a few counts. The CDR3 here is CASSQRLDGREAREETQYF. The CDR3 DNA follows: TGCGCCAGCAGCCAAAGATTGGACGGACGGGAAGCCCGGGAAGAGACCCAGTACTTC. The gene calls are TRBV4-3 and TRBJ2-5, with D tentatively TRBD2 (5 bases). This CDR3 contains 19 residues. Germline values: CDR1 LGHNA, CDR2 YSLEER. Trimming pared 2 bases from V and 3 bases from J, leaving 25 bases between.

At least ten counts were recorded for this clonotype. The V gene is TRBV7-2, the J gene TRBJ2-5; 11 positions agree with TRBD2. Germline CDR1 SGHTA, CDR2 FQGNSA. This CDR3 spans 15 amino acids. V was pared by 4 bases and J by 1 base, with 2 bases of the junction left unmatched. The CDR3 nucleotides read TGTGCCAGCAGCTCCCTAGCGGGGGGCCAAGAGACCCAGTACTTC. Protein product: CASSSLAGGQETQYF.

CDR3 loop: CSVESTGALDYTF. The CDR3 bases are TGCAGCGTTGAATCGACAGGGGCTCTTGACTACACCTTC. The rearrangement uses TRBV29-1 and TRBJ1-2, with 8 bases matching TRBD1. CDR1 and CDR2 (germline): SQVTM, ANQGSEA. V shed 2 bases and J 10 bases; nucleotides not matched to a gene: 9. The CDR3 is 13 residues long.

The gene calls are TRBV28 and TRBJ2-3; D perhaps matches TRBD2 (7 bases). Germline values: CDR1 MDHEN, CDR2 SYDVKM. The CDR3 spans 15 residues. The germline V and J ends were trimmed by 6 bases and 1 base, with 14 bases remaining between them. In nucleotides, the CDR3 is TGTGCCAGCAGGCTCGGGGGGCTGGGCACAGATACGCAGTATTTT. This sequence encodes CASRLGGLGTDTQYF.

This clonotype was counted a few times. The chain combines TRBV20-1 with TRBJ2-1, with 7 bases lining up with TRBD1. This CDR3 is built from 18 residues. Germline V gene sequence: CDR1 DFQATT, CDR2 SNEGSKA (reference sequence). V lost 0 bases and J lost 1; bases outside the gene matches: 12. CDR3 in amino acids: CSARDRGTIMWSYNEQFF. Here the CDR3 DNA reads TGCAGTGCTAGAGACAGGGGGACCATAATGTGGTCCTACAATGAGCAGTTCTTC.

The chain couples TRBV7-2 to TRBJ2-7, with TRBD1 identical over 7 bases. Germline assignment: CDR1 SGHTA and CDR2 FQGNSA. J was trimmed by 2 bases and V by 3 bases; bases with no gene match: 7. The CDR3 spans 15 residues. CDR3 sequence: CASSFSPQGAYEQYF. CDR3 nucleotides: TGTGCCAGCAGCTTTAGCCCCCAGGGGGCCTACGAGCAGTACTTC.